Below, one T cell receptor beta chain is given with its context. V lost 5 bases and J lost 8; bases outside the gene matches: 11. The CDR3 runs to 16 residues. In germline, CDR1 is MNHEY, CDR2 SMNVEV (reference sequence). This sample is part of a study of sequential checkpoint blockade in melanoma. Regarding treatment: randomized to nivolumab then ipilimumab (arm A) or the reverse (arm B). DNA-damaging chemotherapy had not been given to any patient beforehand. Live CD3+CD8+ CD19− CD56− cells were sorted from PBMCs. The table came from immunoSEQ multiplex PCR; TCRdb's copy has only in-frame clones and leaves some out. Altogether roughly 28,000 clones are present, around three quarters being singletons, with the ten largest covering approximately 12%.

The sample in question was CD8+ T cells sorted from blood (inferred from file names), obtained from a patient given nivolumab and ipilimumab in sequence. The chain employs TRBV27 and TRBJ1-4; 10 nucleotides agree with TRBD1. This sequence originates from a human donor with melanoma. CDR3: CASSTWTGGMREKLFF. The CDR3 nucleotides read TGTGCCAGCAGTACCTGGACAGGGGGGATGCGGGAAAAACTGTTTTTT.